This passage covers 11 T cell receptor beta chains from one sample sequenced in a study of shared clonotypes between healthy human individuals. CD8 cells classed as naive were CD45RO-negative and positively selected for CCR7, excluding terminally differentiated effector memory CD45RA+ cells. Here immunoSEQ multiplex PCR was the method, and the copy in TCRdb shows in-frame clones only, minus some. The data hold over 800,000 clones, with over 90% observed a single time. The specimen was naive CD8+ T cells sorted from blood. These TCRs come from a man aged 25-45 years in good health.

As for this clone: The sample holds other DNA sequences that translate to the same CDR3. The chain employs TRBV27 and TRBJ2-1; 11 nucleotides align to TRBD2. The V segment lost 5 bases and the J segment 0 bases; nucleotides outside the gene matches: 3. Germline V gene lookup returns CDR1 MNHEY and CDR2 SMNVEV (reference sequence). CDR3 length equals 16 residues. The CDR3 reads CASSLGTSGSYNEQFF. CDR3 coding DNA: TGTGCCAGCAGTCTCGGGACTAGCGGCTCCTACAATGAGCAGTTCTTC.

This rearrangement joins TRBV5-8 to TRBJ1-2, with D unclear. With 1 base removed from V and 0 bases from J, the gap between germline ends came to 16 bases. Per germline, CDR1 SGHTS and CDR2 YDEGEE. The CDR3 totals 17 residues. Here the CDR3 reads CASSLSHRTMTNYGYTF. The CDR3 nucleotides are TGTGCCAGCAGCTTGTCCCACAGAACCATGACTAACTATGGCTACACCTTC.

This sequence joins TRBV29-1 and TRBJ1-1; 10 nucleotides align to TRBD1. V was clipped by 2 bases and J by 10 bases; unmatched bases: 4. The CDR3 is 12 amino acids. Germline CDR1 reads SQVTM; CDR2 reads ANQGSEA. The chain's CDR3 is CSVELDRGIAFF. CDR3 coding DNA: TGCAGCGTTGAACTGGACAGGGGGATAGCTTTCTTT.

The genes are TRBV5-1 and TRBJ1-1, with 9 bases that match TRBD1. This CDR3 is built from 15 residues. V shed 5 bases and J 0 bases; nucleotides not matched to a gene: 5. Germline loops: CDR1 SGHRS, CDR2 YFSETQ. Written as DNA, the CDR3 is TGCGCCAGCAGGGAGGGACAGGGACTGAACACTGAAGCTTTCTTT. This gives the protein CASREGQGLNTEAFF.

Notes on this clone: Other DNA sequences in this specimen translate into the identical CDR3. The chain is built from TRBV4-1 and TRBJ1-1; D is unclear. There are 15 residues in the CDR3. Germline CDR1 MGHRA, CDR2 YSYEKL. V shed 1 base and J shed 0 bases, with 9 bases lying between them. As DNA, the CDR3 is TGCGCCAGCAGCCAAGGGCCGGGGATGAACACTGAAGCTTTCTTT. Translating gives CASSQGPGMNTEAFF.

The V call is TRBV10-3, the J call TRBJ2-6; D might be TRBD1 or TRBD2, each matching 5 bases. The CDR3 is 18 residues long. With 0 bases removed from V and 0 bases from J, the gap between germline ends came to 12 bases. CDR1 is ENHRY and CDR2 is SYGVKD in the germline V gene. CDR3 residues: CAISESAGTYSGANVLTF. CDR3 DNA sequence: TGTGCCATCAGTGAGTCCGCCGGGACCTACTCTGGGGCCAACGTCCTGACTTTC.

V is TRBV28 and J is TRBJ2-5; weak D call: TRBD2 (6 bases). With 6 bases removed from V and 2 bases from J, the gap between germline ends came to 16 bases. The CDR3 has 15 residues. Germline values: CDR1 MDHEN, CDR2 SYDVKM. This CDR3 is CASSPEGPRQETQYF. DNA of the CDR3: TGTGCCAGCAGCCCGGAGGGCCCTCGGCAAGAGACCCAGTACTTC.

The chain has TRBV4-2 and TRBJ2-7; D unresolved. Germline V gene lookup returns CDR1 LGHNA and CDR2 YNFKEQ. The CDR3 extends over 16 amino acids. Deletions cut 1 base from V and 2 bases from J, with 15 bases between. CDR3 residues: CASSQGLPDSTYEQYF. The CDR3 DNA sequence: TGTGCCAGCAGCCAAGGCCTACCCGATTCAACCTACGAGCAGTACTTC.

This clone was found a few times. This CDR3 is also generated by other DNA sequences in the sample. The chain employs TRBV28 and TRBJ2-7; D unclear. Per the germline V gene, CDR1 is MDHEN and CDR2 is SYDVKM. The CDR3 extends over 11 amino acids. Trimming shortened V by 6 bases and J by 5 bases, and 8 bases separated the two germline ends. The CDR3 spells CASSLNHEQYF. CDR3 coding DNA: TGTGCCAGCAGCCTAAACCACGAGCAGTACTTC.

V usage is TRBV6-6 and J usage is TRBJ2-7; D assignment may be TRBD1 or TRBD2 (5 bases each). The CDR3 extends over 12 amino acids. Germline V gene sequence: CDR1 MNHNY, CDR2 SVGAGI (reference sequence). V lost 2 bases, J lost 7 bases, and 9 bases lay in between. In nucleotides, the CDR3 is TGTGCCAGCAGTTACGGGGCGGGTGAGCAGTACTTC. Encoded protein: CASSYGAGEQYF.

Regarding this clone: Other DNA sequences of this sample code for an identical CDR3. The chain has TRBV13 and TRBJ2-7; D not resolved. Trimming took 2 bases from V and 0 from J, leaving 5 bases between them. Germline V gene lookup returns CDR1 PRHDT and CDR2 FYEKMQ (reference sequence). CDR3 length: 13 amino acids. The CDR3, as DNA: TGTGCCAGCAGCTTACTGAGCTCCTACGAGCAGTACTTC. Translated, it gives CASSLLSSYEQYF.